Described below is a single T cell receptor beta chain sequence and its context. The data stem from a study of shared clonotypes between healthy human individuals. All donors were Caucasian adults living in Nashville, Tennessee. The repertoire was sequenced with immunoSEQ multiplex PCR; TCRdb's copy has only in-frame clones and lacks some. The data show 2 million to 2.5 million clones, roughly 90% seen once. This receptor was identified in a man between 18 and 29 years old in good health. Some clones in this sample may be carry-over from other donors' samples. Source material: naive CD4+ T cells from PBMCs. Subset described: CD45RA+ positively selected.

CDR3 amino acids: CATPGATNEKLFF. As DNA, the CDR3 is TGTGCCACCCCAGGGGCAACTAATGAAAAACTGTTTTTT. The rearrangement links TRBV7-9 to TRBJ1-4; a weak D match, TRBD1 (6 bases). The CDR3 has 13 amino acids. Germline V gene sequence: CDR1 SEHNR, CDR2 FQNEAQ (reference sequence). V dropped 10 bases and J dropped 0 bases, with 9 bases sitting between them.